This T cell receptor (beta chain) is drawn from a study of cytomegalovirus exposure and HLA in healthy donors. A multiplex PCR was run with 60 Vbeta primers and 13 Jbeta primers. The repertoire was sequenced with immunoSEQ multiplex PCR; TCRdb's copy has only in-frame clones and lacks some. The table lists about 130,000 clones, about 75% of them singletons. The CDR3 covers 14 residues. V lost 4 bases and J lost 10, with 17 bases in between. Germline assignment: CDR1 MDHEN and CDR2 SYDVKM. The chain links TRBV28 to TRBJ2-1; D gene unclear. Sequenced input: PBMCs. The sequence was obtained from a man aged 25 to 45 in good health and CMV-seronegative. The DNA of the CDR3 is TGTGCCAGCAGTTACCCGGCAGACGCCGGGGAGCAGTTCTTC. Protein: CASSYPADAGEQFF.